Each of the 21 T cell receptor beta chains below was sequenced from the same sample in a study of T cell responses to AZD1222 COVID-19 vaccine. Clones were read by immunoSEQ multiplex PCR, and TCRdb kept only the in-frame ones, dropping some. Seen here are about 150,000 clones, 90% observed once, and the top ten hold approximately 20%. The material was peripheral blood, obtained on day 0 of AZD1222 vaccination. The receptors were gathered from an adult in good health.

This clone was found once. One junction end disagrees with the germline gene, perhaps due to a read error. The chain employs TRBV10-2 and TRBJ1-1; 7 positions match TRBD1. Germline CDR1 WSHSY, CDR2 SAAADI. The CDR3 extends over 13 amino acids. The CDR3 protein is CASSQGSQGGGLF. In DNA form, the CDR3 reads TGCGCCAGCTCCCAAGGGTCGCAGGGGGGAGGTCTTTTT.

The chain couples TRBV5-1 to TRBJ1-3; TRBD1 matches at 11 bases. This CDR3 contains 16 residues. Per germline, CDR1 SGHRS and CDR2 YFSETQ. V shed 0 bases and J 4 bases; nucleotides not matched to a gene: 3. The DNA of the CDR3 is TGCGCCAGCAGCTTGGGGACAGGGGGCTACGGAAACACCATATATTTT. Protein: CASSLGTGGYGNTIYF.

V is TRBV7-3 and J is TRBJ2-3, with TRBD2 as a possible D gene (5 bases). Per the germline V gene, CDR1 is SGHTA and CDR2 is FQGTGA. Trimming took off 5 bases at V and 2 bases at J, with 11 bases between the two ends. This CDR3 has 14 residues. The CDR3 nucleotides are TGTGCCAGCAGCCGAGGACTGAACACAGATACGCAGTATTTT. It specifies CASSRGLNTDTQYF.

The CDR3 region has the DNA TGTGCCTGGAGTCCCGGGATCCCCGGAAGGCAGCCCCAGCATTTT. The encoded protein is CAWSPGIPGRQPQHF. This chain connects TRBV30 to TRBJ1-5, with no clear D. This CDR3 has 15 residues. Trimming took off 2 bases at V and 7 bases at J, with 18 bases between the two ends. Germline CDR1 reads GTSNPN; CDR2 reads SVGIG (reference sequence).

CDR3 nucleotides: TGTGCCAGCAGCTTCGGACAGGGGGAGACCCAGTACTTC. Translated, it gives CASSFGQGETQYF. V usage is TRBV7-3 and J usage is TRBJ2-5, with 9 positions matching TRBD1. V lost 3 bases and J lost 5; bases outside the gene matches: 1. This CDR3 contains 13 residues. Germline-derived CDR1 and CDR2 are SGHTA and FQGTGA.

The CDR3 DNA reads as TGTGCCAGCAGTACGGGCTCGGCAGGGAACACTGAAGCTTTCTTT. Encoded protein: CASSTGSAGNTEAFF. The chain links TRBV28 to TRBJ1-1; D unclear. CDR1 and CDR2 (germline): MDHEN, SYDVKM. This CDR3 has 15 residues. Trimming left V 5 bases short and J 1 base short, with 14 bases between.

The rearrangement joins TRBV7-3 to TRBJ1-5; the D is unclear. Trimming removed 0 bases at V and 5 bases at J, with 5 bases between. From germline, CDR1 is SGHTA and CDR2 FQGTGA. The CDR3 sequence is 13 residues long. The CDR3 region has the DNA TGTGCCAGCAGCTTAACCCAGGATCAGCCCCAGCATTTT. Amino acids: CASSLTQDQPQHF.

The rearrangement links TRBV5-1 to TRBJ2-7, with 8 bases lining up with TRBD2. This CDR3 region has 15 residues. The V segment lost 4 bases and the J segment 2 bases; nucleotides outside the gene matches: 8. Germline CDR1 reads SGHRS; CDR2 reads YFSETQ. DNA of the CDR3: TGCGCCAGCAGCCCGTTAGCGGGAAGAACCTACGAGCAGTACTTC. Its protein is CASSPLAGRTYEQYF.

This chain uses TRBV9 with TRBJ1-1; D remains unclear. Trimming shortened V by 6 bases and J by 5 bases, and 29 bases separated the two germline ends. The CDR3 has 18 amino acids. The germline CDR1 and CDR2 sequences are SGDLS and YYNGEE. CDR3 region: CASTIFPGPRSGGTEAFF. CDR3 coding DNA: TGTGCCAGCACCATCTTCCCCGGGCCAAGAAGCGGTGGGACTGAAGCTTTCTTT.

This chain joins TRBV30 and TRBJ1-2; possible D gene TRBD1, 5 bases. Trimming removed 3 bases at V and 3 bases at J, with 17 bases between. CDR1 and CDR2 from the germline V gene are GTSNPN and SVGIG (reference sequence). The CDR3 extends over 15 amino acids. CDR3 in amino acids: CAWRVQKGRYYGYTF. CDR3 sequence (DNA): TGTGCCTGGAGGGTTCAAAAGGGGCGCTACTATGGCTACACCTTC.

The chain employs TRBV19 and TRBJ2-7; D is possibly TRBD1 (6 bases). Germline V gene sequence: CDR1 LNHDA, CDR2 SQIVND (reference sequence). V was cut by 6 bases and J by 1 base, with 16 bases left in between. The CDR3 contains 15 residues. CDR3 loop: CASSPRGDRSYEQYF. The CDR3 bases are TGTGCCAGTAGCCCCCGAGGAGACAGGTCCTACGAGCAGTACTTC.

The V call is TRBV23-1, the J call TRBJ2-7; 8 bases are shared with TRBD2. TRBV23-1 is marked as an open reading frame, function uncertain. The ends lost 2 bases at V and 7 bases at J; junction bases unmatched: 19. The CDR3 has 18 amino acids. CDR3 nucleotides: TGCGCCAGCAGTCAAACCCCTGCCGGGGGGGTCCCATTAGGGGAGCAGTACTTC. It translates to CASSQTPAGGVPLGEQYF.

V usage is TRBV5-1 and J usage is TRBJ1-1; 7 nucleotides match TRBD1. This CDR3 contains 14 residues. Germline loops: CDR1 SGHRS, CDR2 YFSETQ. Germline trimming cut 7 bases from V and 3 bases from J; bases unmatched to any gene: 9. The CDR3 nucleotides read TGCGCCAGCGGTAGGGAGGGGGCGCACACTGAAGCTTTCTTT. Residues: CASGREGAHTEAFF.

DNA for the CDR3: TGTGCCAGCAGCCCTACCCCCGGGAATGAGCAGTTCTTC. Translating it yields CASSPTPGNEQFF. The chain employs TRBV11-2 and TRBJ2-1; D is unclear. The ends were cut back, 5 bases at V and 7 bases at J, with 12 bases in the middle. CDR1 and CDR2 (germline): SGHAT, FQNNGV. The CDR3 extends over 13 amino acids.

V is TRBV13 and J is TRBJ2-6; D remains ambiguous. Per germline, CDR1 PRHDT and CDR2 FYEKMQ (reference sequence). V lost 0 bases to trimming and J lost 3 bases, with 6 bases between them. This CDR3 has 15 amino acids. The CDR3 here is CASSLGGFGANVLTF. CDR3 nucleotide sequence: TGTGCCAGCAGCTTAGGGGGGTTTGGGGCCAACGTCCTGACTTTC.

The chain has TRBV7-2 and TRBJ2-4, with D tentatively TRBD2 (5 bases). This CDR3 region has 19 residues. Trimming took off 1 base at V and 1 base at J, with 20 bases between the two ends. In germline, CDR1 is SGHTA, CDR2 FQGNSA. The CDR3 sequence is CASSLVGPSRAAAKNIQYF. The CDR3 DNA is TGTGCCAGCAGCTTAGTGGGTCCTAGCCGGGCGGCGGCCAAAAACATTCAGTACTTC.

On this clone: In the same sample, other DNA sequences code for this CDR3. J is TRBJ1-5 and V is TRBV19; D remains ambiguous. V dropped 9 bases and J dropped 3 bases, with 12 bases sitting between them. Per the germline V gene, CDR1 is LNHDA and CDR2 is SQIVND (reference sequence). There are 13 residues in the CDR3. DNA for the CDR3: TGTGCCAGGGGTAAGTTCGCCAATCAGCCCCAGCATTTT. Amino acid sequence: CARGKFANQPQHF.

This rearrangement joins TRBV28 to TRBJ1-2; TRBD1 might be the D (6 bases). The CDR3 has 13 residues. Trimming cost V 8 bases and J 4 bases, with 14 bases left between them. Germline V gene data show CDR1 as MDHEN and CDR2 as SYDVKM. CDR3 residues: CASGLTGPYGYTF. In DNA form, the CDR3 reads TGTGCCAGCGGGCTGACAGGTCCCTATGGCTACACCTTC.

This rearrangement joins TRBV13 to TRBJ2-2; D may be TRBD1 or TRBD2 (5 bases each). V was trimmed by 8 bases and J by 5 bases, leaving 6 bases between them. CDR3 length: 11 residues. Germline V CDR1 and CDR2: PRHDT, FYEKMQ (reference sequence). The CDR3 nucleotides are TGTGCCAGCGGGGGAACCGGGGAGCTGTTTTTT. It is translated as CASGGTGELFF.

Written as DNA, the CDR3 is TGTGCCAGCAGCTTAAACGGGGGTGAAAACATTCAGTACTTC. Protein product: CASSLNGGENIQYF. The genes are TRBV7-3 and TRBJ2-4; D may be TRBD2 (6 bases). This CDR3 has 14 amino acids. The germline V and J ends were trimmed by 1 base and 5 bases, with 9 bases remaining between them. CDR1 SGHTA and CDR2 FQGTGA come from the germline V gene.

The gene calls are TRBV27 and TRBJ2-7; possibly TRBD2 for D (6 bases). Germline V CDR1 and CDR2: MNHEY, SMNVEV (reference sequence). The CDR3 has 14 amino acids. V lost 2 bases, J lost 5 bases, and 13 bases lay in between. For the CDR3, the DNA is TGTGCCAGCAGTTTAGGGCCGCGGGGCAACGAGCAGTACTTC. Residues: CASSLGPRGNEQYF.